A selection of T cell receptor beta chains follows, all from one sample in a study of regulatory T cells in long-lasting Graves disease. Each CDR3 protein is one row after TCRdb ran MiXCR on the multiplex PCR reads. The sample carries 370,000 or so distinct CDR3 sequences, under 20% recorded once. These sequences were also reported in another study, on T cells in Graves' hyperthyroidism and ophthalmopathy.

Sequenced here: peripheral blood mononuclear cells (PBMCs), sampled at new diagnosis, from a patient treated with antithyroid drugs. These receptor sequences come from a woman between 18 and 29 years old with Graves disease. CDR3s include the opening cysteine and the closing phenylalanine or tryptophan. Each record gives: J gene, V gene, CDR3 protein.

j_call: TRBJ2-1
v_call: TRBV7-3
cdr3_aa: CASSLTSGGSLGGYNEQFF

j_call: TRBJ2-4
v_call: TRBV4-1
cdr3_aa: CASSQEWGGNIQYF

j_call: TRBJ1-5
v_call: TRBV6-1
cdr3_aa: CASSEARVNQPQHF

j_call: TRBJ2-3
v_call: TRBV14
cdr3_aa: CASSQPTTASTDTQYF

j_call: TRBJ2-7
v_call: TRBV9
cdr3_aa: CASSAKGHQQYEQYF

j_call: TRBJ2-1
v_call: TRBV12-3/TRBV12-4
cdr3_aa: CASRAGTSGDYNEQFF

j_call: TRBJ2-1
v_call: TRBV7-3
cdr3_aa: CASGVRLAGGGSEQFF

j_call: TRBJ2-2
v_call: TRBV5-6
cdr3_aa: CASSLRRDRVTGELFF

j_call: TRBJ2-7
v_call: TRBV2
cdr3_aa: CASSSTSREQYF

j_call: TRBJ2-1
v_call: TRBV3-1
cdr3_aa: CASSQDGAIGNEQFF

j_call: TRBJ1-1
v_call: TRBV6-4
cdr3_aa: CASRPGPLNTEAFF

j_call: TRBJ2-7
v_call: TRBV27
cdr3_aa: CASSLHRAYEQYF

j_call: TRBJ2-3
v_call: TRBV11-2
cdr3_aa: CASSLDAGTQYF

j_call: TRBJ2-3
v_call: TRBV5-1
cdr3_aa: CASSLAQATSTDTQYF

j_call: TRBJ2-7
v_call: TRBV20-1
cdr3_aa: CSAPRAVGVYEQYF

j_call: TRBJ2-5
v_call: TRBV3-1
cdr3_aa: CASSQVETQYF

j_call: TRBJ1-1
v_call: TRBV29-1
cdr3_aa: CSVETPVNTEAFF

j_call: TRBJ1-2
v_call: TRBV20-1
cdr3_aa: CSASTGAVNYGYTF

j_call: TRBJ2-3
v_call: TRBV5-6
cdr3_aa: CASTPGTSQSDTQYF

j_call: TRBJ2-2
v_call: TRBV20-1
cdr3_aa: CSARGLAANTGELFF

j_call: TRBJ2-3
v_call: TRBV5-6
cdr3_aa: CASRAPGSGADTQYF

j_call: TRBJ2-7
v_call: TRBV2
cdr3_aa: CASSDIGGGSYEQYF

j_call: TRBJ1-1
v_call: TRBV6-5
cdr3_aa: CASSYGGLSERAFF

j_call: TRBJ1-1
v_call: TRBV12-3/TRBV12-4
cdr3_aa: CASSLTRNTEAFF

j_call: TRBJ2-2
v_call: TRBV2
cdr3_aa: CASSRTRGNTGELFF

j_call: TRBJ1-1
v_call: TRBV3-1
cdr3_aa: CASRPTELSTEAFF

j_call: TRBJ2-5
v_call: TRBV24-1
cdr3_aa: CATSEANVDARTQYF

j_call: TRBJ2-7
v_call: TRBV29-1
cdr3_aa: CSVTGGFEQYF

j_call: TRBJ2-3
v_call: TRBV5-6
cdr3_aa: CASSSTLGQGSTDTQYF

j_call: TRBJ2-7
v_call: TRBV5-1
cdr3_aa: CASSLWGDRGSYEQYF

j_call: TRBJ1-2
v_call: TRBV7-2
cdr3_aa: CASSIGQGGGYTF

j_call: TRBJ2-3
v_call: TRBV2
cdr3_aa: CASSERLMGGTDTQYF

j_call: TRBJ1-5
v_call: TRBV28
cdr3_aa: CASSLVGTGYRNQPQHF

j_call: TRBJ2-2
v_call: TRBV5-1
cdr3_aa: CASSSEGTGELFF

j_call: TRBJ1-2
v_call: TRBV3-1
cdr3_aa: CASSQVKTGSYGYTF

j_call: TRBJ2-7
v_call: TRBV19
cdr3_aa: CASSISGSTYEQYF

j_call: TRBJ1-2
v_call: TRBV5-1
cdr3_aa: CASSLGAGSNYGYTF

j_call: TRBJ2-7
v_call: TRBV6-2/TRBV6-3
cdr3_aa: CASRPRDRVASYEQYF

j_call: TRBJ2-7
v_call: TRBV14
cdr3_aa: CASSQVTGISYEQYF

j_call: TRBJ2-2
v_call: TRBV5-1
cdr3_aa: CASSLLGLGNTGELFF

j_call: TRBJ2-3
v_call: TRBV30
cdr3_aa: CAWSVRGADTQYF

j_call: TRBJ2-3
v_call: TRBV6-1
cdr3_aa: CASRGFRDPTDTQYF

j_call: TRBJ2-1
v_call: TRBV7-2
cdr3_aa: CASSLGSGGPYNEQFF

j_call: TRBJ2-4
v_call: TRBV5-1
cdr3_aa: CASSLGQGKNIQYF

j_call: TRBJ2-3
v_call: TRBV12-3/TRBV12-4
cdr3_aa: CASSLVGGEAQYF

j_call: TRBJ1-4
v_call: TRBV5-4
cdr3_aa: CASSYFQGADEKLFF

j_call: TRBJ2-7
v_call: TRBV11-1
cdr3_aa: CASSFIAEGSYEQYF

j_call: TRBJ1-1
v_call: TRBV5-8
cdr3_aa: CASSLAGQGSDTEAFF

j_call: TRBJ2-5
v_call: TRBV4-2
cdr3_aa: CASSPMAGGGPETQYF

j_call: TRBJ2-7
v_call: TRBV7-6
cdr3_aa: CASSLDEGGEQYF

j_call: TRBJ2-4
v_call: TRBV11-2
cdr3_aa: CASSLAPSYIQYF

j_call: TRBJ2-2
v_call: TRBV5-6
cdr3_aa: CASTNRRELFF

j_call: TRBJ2-1
v_call: TRBV27
cdr3_aa: CASSLFGTEQFF

j_call: TRBJ2-3
v_call: TRBV2
cdr3_aa: CASSAGLSTDTQYF

j_call: TRBJ1-5
v_call: TRBV30
cdr3_aa: CAYSLRGGNQPQHF

j_call: TRBJ2-1
v_call: TRBV7-8
cdr3_aa: CASSLVRDGEQFF

j_call: TRBJ2-7
v_call: TRBV30
cdr3_aa: CAWTTGTYEQYF

j_call: TRBJ1-6
v_call: TRBV3-1
cdr3_aa: CASSYNGSPLHF

j_call: TRBJ2-6
v_call: TRBV28
cdr3_aa: CASSSTGSRNGANVLTF